These 25 T cell receptor beta chains share one sample of origin, sequenced in a study of cytomegalovirus exposure and HLA in healthy donors. The PCR had 60 Vbeta and 13 Jbeta primers. Measured with immunoSEQ multiplex PCR; TCRdb has only the in-frame clones, and not every one. The sample contains approximately 150,000 clones, roughly 80% of which appear only once. The sequenced material came from PBMCs. These receptors were taken from a boy aged 2 to 9 in good health and CMV-seronegative.

This clone was found a few times. The chain is built from TRBV9 and TRBJ1-5; D is uncertain. The germline V gene has CDR1 SGDLS and CDR2 YYNGEE. This CDR3 is built from 18 residues. The germline V and J ends were trimmed by 0 bases and 5 bases, with 21 bases remaining between them. CDR3 region: CASSVDGAGKGSHQPQHF. As DNA, the CDR3 is TGTGCCAGCAGCGTAGACGGTGCGGGAAAGGGCTCGCATCAGCCCCAGCATTTT.

The chain joins TRBV10-3 to TRBJ1-2; D gene unclear. The CDR3 totals 16 residues. Germline values: CDR1 ENHRY, CDR2 SYGVKD. V was shortened by 3 bases and J by 1 base, with 15 bases between the two germline ends. The CDR3 DNA reads TGTGCCATCAGTGACGTAGACATTGCCGTTAACTATGGCTACACCTTC. Translation: CAISDVDIAVNYGYTF.

This chain uses TRBV27 with TRBJ2-5; TRBD2 is a possible D gene (6 bases). The CDR3 is 15 amino acids. Looked up from germline, CDR1 is MNHEY and CDR2 is SMNVEV (reference sequence). The V and J ends lost 3 bases and 5 bases respectively, with 16 bases between them. The CDR3 here is CASSLGGLRGETQYF. The CDR3 DNA reads as TGTGCCAGCAGTTTGGGAGGACTCCGAGGGGAGACCCAGTACTTC.

The chain recombines TRBV4-3 with TRBJ1-6, with 9 bases that match TRBD1. Germline V gene data show CDR1 as LGHNA and CDR2 as YSLEER. J was trimmed by 10 bases and V by 4 bases; bases with no gene match: 17. This CDR3 spans 18 amino acids. CDR3 sequence reads: CASSLAGTGPLRGSPLHF. CDR3 DNA: TGCGCCAGCAGCCTGGCCGGGACAGGGCCCCTCCGTGGGTCACCCCTCCACTTT.

The genes are TRBV7-7 and TRBJ1-2; TRBD1 agrees at 7 bases. The V gene end was trimmed by 2 bases and the J gene end by 7 bases; junction bases not matched to a gene: 4. There are 13 residues in the CDR3. Germline lookup yields CDR1 SSHAT and CDR2 FNYEAQ (reference sequence). CDR3 in amino acids: CASSLTDRTGYTF. In nucleotides, the CDR3 is TGTGCCAGCAGCTTAACGGACAGGACTGGCTACACCTTC.

The chain recombines TRBV11-3 with TRBJ2-1; 11 bases line up with TRBD2. The CDR3 extends over 16 amino acids. V trimming: 4 bases; J trimming: 4 bases; junction bases outside the gene matches: 6. The germline V gene encodes CDR1 SGHNT and CDR2 YENEEA. The CDR3: CASSYAGTSGYNEQFF. CDR3 DNA: TGTGCCAGCAGCTACGCCGGGACTAGCGGTTACAATGAGCAGTTCTTC.

This chain links TRBV6-5 with TRBJ1-5; 8 positions match TRBD1. The CDR3 has 14 amino acids. The junction had 7 bases not matched to a gene; V was cut back by 4 bases and J by 8 bases. From germline, CDR1 is MNHEY and CDR2 SVGAGI. The CDR3 here is CASSSGQGGEPQHF. CDR3 nucleotide sequence: TGTGCCAGCAGTTCCGGACAGGGCGGGGAGCCCCAGCATTTT.

V and J are TRBV7-6 and TRBJ1-1; D is unresolved. CDR1 is SGHVS, CDR2 FNYEAQ, per germline. This CDR3 contains 14 residues. Trimming removed 1 base from V and 1 base from J, with 7 bases in between. This CDR3 is CASSLGAENTEAFF. For the CDR3, the DNA is TGTGCCAGCAGCTTAGGAGCGGAGAACACTGAAGCTTTCTTT.

V is TRBV6-4 and J is TRBJ2-3, with 10 bases fitting TRBD2. Germline CDR1 is MRHNA and CDR2 is SNTAGT. J gave up 4 bases and V 5 bases, and 3 bases lay outside the gene matches. This CDR3 has 14 residues. In DNA, the CDR3 is TGTGCCAGCAGTCTAGCGGGGGAATCAGATACGCAGTATTTT. Its translation: CASSLAGESDTQYF.

The chain uses TRBV7-2 and TRBJ2-7; possible D gene TRBD2, 7 bases. The V gene's germline CDR1 is SGHTA and CDR2 FQGNSA. Deletions cut 6 bases from V and 5 bases from J, with 17 bases between. This CDR3 is 14 amino acids long. DNA of the CDR3: TGTGCCAGCAGGGGGGCGGGAGTGGTCCACGAGCAGTACTTC. Residues: CASRGAGVVHEQYF. The complete variable domain, with remaining parts taken from reference TRBV7-2 and TRBJ2-7, reads GAGVSQSPSNKVTEKGKDVELRCDPISGHTALYWYRQSLGQGLEFLIYFQGNSAPDKSGLPSDRFSAERTGGSVSTLTIQRTQQEDSAVYLCASRGAGVVHEQYFGPGTRLTVT.

The J gene is TRBJ2-7, the V gene TRBV29-1, with D perhaps matching TRBD2 (5 bases). From germline, CDR1 is SQVTM and CDR2 ANQGSEA. The CDR3 is 13 residues long. Trimming pared 4 bases from V and 7 bases from J, leaving 17 bases between. The CDR3 reads CSVGGKRVWEQYF. CDR3 bases: TGCAGCGTTGGGGGAAAGAGGGTCTGGGAGCAGTACTTC.

The chain joins TRBV18 to TRBJ2-5; 8 bases agree with TRBD1. V was clipped by 2 bases and J by 7 bases; unmatched bases: 9. The germline CDR1 and CDR2 sequences are KGHSH and LQKENI. This CDR3 is built from 15 residues. In nucleotides, the CDR3 is TGTGCCAGCTCACCAATCAGGGGGCTCTCTGCGACCCAGTACTTC. It encodes CASSPIRGLSATQYF.

The CDR3: CASSGEGHSNTEAFF. The CDR3 nucleotides are TGTGCCAGCAGCGGGGAGGGGCACTCGAACACTGAAGCTTTCTTT. V usage is TRBV7-9 and J usage is TRBJ1-1, with a weak D call TRBD1 (5 bases). V was shortened by 5 bases and J by 1 base, with 14 bases between the two germline ends. The CDR3 extends over 15 amino acids. In germline, CDR1 is SEHNR, CDR2 FQNEAQ (reference sequence).

The chain carries TRBV7-8 and TRBJ2-3; D remains unclear. This CDR3 has 17 residues. The V end lost 2 bases, the J end lost 0 bases, and 15 bases lay between the germline ends. The germline V gene has CDR1 SGHVS and CDR2 FQNEAQ. The CDR3 DNA sequence: TGTGCCAGCAGCTTATCCAGGTTTCCCTCTAGCACAGATACGCAGTATTTT. Its protein product is CASSLSRFPSSTDTQYF.

The chain combines TRBV27 with TRBJ2-3; 7 bases agree with TRBD2. This CDR3 region has 18 residues. Germline CDR1 is MNHEY and CDR2 is SMNVEV (reference sequence). The V gene end was trimmed by 5 bases and the J gene end by 0 bases; junction bases not matched to a gene: 14. In DNA, the CDR3 is TGTGCCAGCAGTCAAGTACCGGGAGGCTCAACTAGCACAGATACGCAGTATTTT. Translating it yields CASSQVPGGSTSTDTQYF.

The CDR3 bases are TGTGCCAGTAGTACCGTAGACAGAGCGAGCTCCTACGAGCAGTACTTC. Amino acids: CASSTVDRASSYEQYF. This sequence joins TRBV19 and TRBJ2-7; maybe TRBD1 (5 bases). V lost 4 bases and J lost 0, with 16 bases in between. Germline CDR1 and CDR2: LNHDA and SQIVND (reference sequence). The CDR3 contains 16 residues.

The V and J genes are TRBV5-1 and TRBJ2-7, with TRBD1 matching over 8 bases. This CDR3 spans 15 amino acids. The trim removed 7 bases at V and 0 bases at J, leaving 9 bases unmatched. Germline CDR1 and CDR2: SGHRS and YFSETQ. The CDR3 loop is CASGRRDRSSYEQYF. The CDR3, as DNA: TGCGCCAGCGGACGGCGGGACAGGAGCTCCTACGAGCAGTACTTC.

The rearrangement uses TRBV5-1 and TRBJ2-7, with TRBD1 as a possible D gene (6 bases). V was pared by 4 bases and J by 3 bases, with 14 bases between. Germline loops: CDR1 SGHRS, CDR2 YFSETQ. CDR3 length: 14 residues. The CDR3 region is CASSPNPGHYEQYF. CDR3 coding DNA: TGCGCCAGCAGCCCGAACCCGGGACACTACGAGCAGTACTTC.

The V call is TRBV7-9, the J call TRBJ2-1; 13 bases map to TRBD2. The CDR3 loop spans 15 amino acids. Germline lookup yields CDR1 SEHNR and CDR2 FQNEAQ (reference sequence). V lost 4 bases to trimming and J lost 9 bases; unmatched junction nucleotides: 6. CDR3 coding DNA: TGTGCCAGCAGCTCAACTAGCGGGGGGGCCGTTGAGCAGTTCTTC. Amino acid sequence: CASSSTSGGAVEQFF.

V usage is TRBV30 and J usage is TRBJ1-2; maybe TRBD1 (6 bases). The CDR3 spans 14 residues. The V end was cut by 2 bases, the J end by 8 bases, with 18 bases between. Looked up from germline, CDR1 is GTSNPN and CDR2 is SVGIG (reference sequence). CDR3 coding DNA: TGTGCCTGGAGTTCGGGACACCCCTCGAGCGGCTACACCTTC. The encoded protein is CAWSSGHPSSGYTF.

V is TRBV5-1 and J is TRBJ1-1; perhaps TRBD1 as D (5 bases). Per germline, CDR1 SGHRS and CDR2 YFSETQ. V lost 2 bases, J lost 6 bases, and 17 bases lay in between. This CDR3 comprises 15 residues. The CDR3 coding sequence is TGCGCCAGCAGCTTCGTAGGGGCGGTTGTAGCTGAAGCTTTCTTT. Translated: CASSFVGAVVAEAFF.

This chain uses TRBV5-4 with TRBJ2-3, with D possibly being TRBD1 (5 bases). Germline lookup yields CDR1 SGHNT and CDR2 YYREEE (reference sequence). The CDR3 has 15 amino acids. As DNA, the CDR3 is TGTGCTATGGGGCTTCAGTCGACCAACACAGATACGCAGTATTTT. Translation: CAMGLQSTNTDTQYF.

V gene TRBV7-6 combines with J gene TRBJ2-2; 10 bases are shared with TRBD1. Germline-derived CDR1 and CDR2 are SGHVS and FNYEAQ. The CDR3 consists of 17 residues. Unmatched junction bases numbered 13, after V lost 5 bases and J lost 7 bases. CDR3 protein: CASSKRPGQGTVGELFF. CDR3 DNA: TGTGCCAGCAGCAAGCGACCGGGACAGGGGACGGTCGGGGAGCTGTTTTTT.

The chain recombines TRBV5-1 with TRBJ1-2, with D perhaps TRBD1 (6 bases). V lost 4 bases and J lost 4, with 17 bases in between. The CDR3 spans 15 residues. The germline V gene encodes CDR1 SGHRS and CDR2 YFSETQ. CDR3 DNA: TGCGCCAGCAGCCTCGATCGCAACAGGGTCTATGGCTACACCTTC. It codes for CASSLDRNRVYGYTF.

The J gene is TRBJ2-7, the V gene TRBV18; the D gene is possibly TRBD1 (6 bases). The CDR3 has 15 amino acids. Germline CDR1 and CDR2: KGHSH and LQKENI. Trimming shortened V by 8 bases and J by 6 bases, and 23 bases separated the two germline ends. The CDR3 here is CASHSPIAGDVEQYF. Here the CDR3 DNA reads TGTGCCAGCCACTCACCGATCGCAGGGGATGTCGAGCAGTACTTC.